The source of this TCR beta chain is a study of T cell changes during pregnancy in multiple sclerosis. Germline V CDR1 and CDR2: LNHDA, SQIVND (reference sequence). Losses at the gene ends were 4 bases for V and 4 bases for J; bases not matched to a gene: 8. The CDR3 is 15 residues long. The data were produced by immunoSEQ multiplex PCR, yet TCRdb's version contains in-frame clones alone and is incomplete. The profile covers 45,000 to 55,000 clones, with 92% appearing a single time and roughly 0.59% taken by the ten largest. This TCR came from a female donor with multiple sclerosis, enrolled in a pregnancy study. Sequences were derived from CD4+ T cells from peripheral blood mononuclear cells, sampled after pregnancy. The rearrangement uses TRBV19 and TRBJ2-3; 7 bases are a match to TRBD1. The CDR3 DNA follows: TGTGCCAGTAGTAAACAACAGGGGCGGCCAGATACGCAGTATTTT. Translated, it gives CASSKQQGRPDTQYF.